Presented here are 4 T cell receptor beta chains from one specimen sequenced in a study of T cell responses to AZD1222 COVID-19 vaccine. The data were produced by immunoSEQ multiplex PCR, yet TCRdb's version contains in-frame clones alone and is incomplete. Here the sample spans over 95,000 clones, 87% being singletons. This specimen was peripheral blood, taken on day 0 of AZD1222 vaccination. These receptor sequences come from an adult in good health.

In its sample, this clone was seen once. The V call is TRBV15, the J call TRBJ2-6; no clear D gene. The CDR3 is made up of 16 amino acids. Germline loops: CDR1 LNHNV, CDR2 YYDKDF (reference sequence). V lost 3 bases to trimming and J lost 0 bases, with 9 bases between them. The CDR3 protein is CATSSGRRSGANVLTF. In DNA, the CDR3 is TGTGCCACCAGCAGCGGCCGCCGCTCTGGGGCCAACGTCCTGACTTTC.

This chain uses TRBV5-1 with TRBJ2-1; 10 bases align to TRBD2. CDR1 is SGHRS, CDR2 YFSETQ, per germline. The junction had 8 bases not matched to a gene; V was cut back by 4 bases and J by 7 bases. The CDR3 contains 15 residues. The CDR3 DNA sequence: TGCGCCAGCAGCAGATCTAGCGGGAGTGTAAATGAGCAGTTCTTC. Its protein is CASSRSSGSVNEQFF. Based on the CDR3 plus reference TRBV5-1 and TRBJ2-1, the full variable domain is KAGVTQTPRYLIKTRGQQVTLSCSPISGHRSVSWYQQTPGQGLQFLFEYFSETQRNKGNFPGRFSGRQFSNSRSEMNVSTLELGDSALYLCASSRSSGSVNEQFFGPGTRLTVL.

The rearrangement links TRBV11-2 to TRBJ2-3; tentative D call: TRBD2 (6 bases). V was clipped by 5 bases and J by 0 bases, with 12 bases between them. Per germline, CDR1 SGHAT and CDR2 FQNNGV. The CDR3 is 15 residues long. CDR3 region: CASSRRDPSTDTQYF. DNA of the CDR3: TGTGCCAGCAGCCGGCGGGATCCTAGCACAGATACGCAGTATTTT.

The chain joins TRBV6-1 to TRBJ1-6, with 8 positions matching TRBD1. Germline V gene data show CDR1 as MNHNS and CDR2 as SASEGT. Unmatched junction bases numbered 15, after V lost 3 bases and J lost 5 bases. CDR3 length: 19 amino acids. CDR3 region: CASSDLRGRTGHNNSPLHF. Written as DNA, the CDR3 is TGTGCCAGCAGTGACCTTCGGGGCCGGACAGGGCATAATAATTCACCCCTCCACTTT.